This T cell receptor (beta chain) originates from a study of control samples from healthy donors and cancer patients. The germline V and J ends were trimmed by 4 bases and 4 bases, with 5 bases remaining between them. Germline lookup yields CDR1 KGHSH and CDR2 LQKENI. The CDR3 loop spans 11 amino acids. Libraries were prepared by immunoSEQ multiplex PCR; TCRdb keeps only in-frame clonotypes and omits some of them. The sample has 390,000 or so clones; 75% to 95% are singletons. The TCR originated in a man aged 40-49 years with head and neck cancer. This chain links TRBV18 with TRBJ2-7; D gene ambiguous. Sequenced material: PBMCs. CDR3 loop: CASSREYEQYF. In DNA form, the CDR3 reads TGTGCCAGCTCACGCGAATACGAGCAGTACTTC.